The 5 T cell receptor beta chains listed next were all sequenced from one sample in a study of shared clonotypes between healthy human individuals. Profiled with immunoSEQ multiplex PCR; TCRdb holds only in-frame clones, not every one. The data show about 2.1 million clones, about 93% seen once. CD45RO negativity and positive selection for CCR7 defined naive CD8 cells, a population that excluded terminally differentiated effector memory CD45RA+ cells. Sample: naive CD8+ T cells from PBMCs. These receptors were obtained from a man younger than 35 in good health. Some clones in this sample may be carry-over from other donors' samples.

This CDR3 is CASSEYIGGGYGYTF. In nucleotides, the CDR3 is TGTGCCAGCAGTGAATATATAGGGGGGGGCTATGGCTACACCTTC. The V gene is TRBV25-1, the J gene TRBJ1-2; weak D call: TRBD1 (6 bases). Germline assignment: CDR1 MGHDK and CDR2 SYGVNS. The V and J ends lost 0 bases and 4 bases respectively, with 12 bases between them. The CDR3 covers 15 residues.

The rearrangement joins TRBV28 to TRBJ1-6, with a tentative D call TRBD1 (6 bases). This CDR3 is built from 14 residues. The V end lost 10 bases, the J end lost 7 bases, and 17 bases lay between the germline ends. Germline assignment: CDR1 MDHEN and CDR2 SYDVKM. The CDR3 is CANSGPGVNSPLHF. The CDR3 region has the DNA TGTGCCAACAGCGGGCCAGGGGTAAATTCACCCCTCCACTTT.

The chain is built from TRBV7-9 and TRBJ2-5; perhaps TRBD1 as D (6 bases). The J call is uncertain, as TRBJ2-7 better fits the DNA end. The CDR3 loop spans 13 amino acids. Germline CDR1 and CDR2: SEHNR and FQNEAQ (reference sequence). The CDR3 nucleotides read TGTGCCAGCAGCTCACAGGGATCCTACGAGCAGTACTTC. This sequence encodes CASSSQGSYEQYF.

V gene TRBV28 combines with J gene TRBJ1-1; D perhaps matches TRBD1 (5 bases). The V end was cut by 10 bases, the J end by 0 bases, with 12 bases between. Germline CDR1 MDHEN, CDR2 SYDVKM. The CDR3 length is 13 residues. CDR3 coding DNA: TGTGCCACTTCCGACAGTCTGAACACTGAAGCTTTCTTT. As protein: CATSDSLNTEAFF.

To note about this clone: The germline gene is not matched at one end of the junction; a read error may be the cause. This chain joins TRBV9 and TRBJ2-4; maybe TRBD1 (6 bases). Germline V gives CDR1 SGDLS, CDR2 YYNGEE. The CDR3 spans 13 residues. Here the CDR3 reads CASSVLEQGEIFF. Written as DNA, the CDR3 is TGTGCCAGCAGCGTATTAGAACAGGGTGAGATTTTCTTC.